The 27 T cell receptor beta chains below come from one sample, sequenced in a study of T cell repertoires in cytomegalovirus infection (dated by TCRdb to about 2019). The treatment or condition label here, explained by the study, means: in vitro stimulation with specific CMV peptide epitopes to enrich CMV-specific T cells. The data were produced on an Illumina HiSeq 1500. TCRdb reanalyzed the raw reads on its own, using fastp at Q25 for trimming and MiXCR for clone calling, and kept in-frame beta chains. Each CDR3 protein appears once, grouped with its most common genes and DNA. The table for this sample lists around 770,000 distinct CDR3 sequences; 29% of them were counted only once. The top ten constitute approximately 14% of the sample. Their antigen targets remain unknown. The material sequenced was cultured CD8+ T cells from PBMCs, taken from culture after CMV antigen stimulation. These receptors were obtained from a human donor in good health (CMV status not recorded). Some clones in this sample may be carry-over from other donors' samples.

The table lists this clonotype with many counts. The chain joins TRBV6-1 to TRBJ2-1; D remains unclear. Germline CDR1 is MNHNS and CDR2 is SASEGT. The CDR3 has 16 residues. V shed 3 bases and J shed 4 bases, with 16 bases lying between them. The CDR3 DNA reads TGTGCCAGCAGTGAGGCCGGCAGCCTAATTTACAATGAGCAGTTCTTC. It translates to CASSEAGSLIYNEQFF.

Many counts were recorded for this clonotype. The chain links TRBV7-3 to TRBJ1-1; 7 bases agree with TRBD1. Looked up from germline, CDR1 is SGHTA and CDR2 is FQGTGA. V lost 5 bases to trimming and J lost 0 bases; unmatched junction nucleotides: 6. The CDR3 consists of 15 residues. The CDR3 loop is CASSQLTGLNTEAFF. The CDR3 DNA reads as TGTGCCAGCAGCCAATTGACAGGGTTGAACACTGAAGCTTTCTTT.

The chain combines TRBV6-6 with TRBJ2-6; D possibly matches TRBD1 or TRBD2 (5 bases each). Between the trimmed V and J ends, which lost 2 bases and 2 bases, there was a span of 13 bases. The CDR3 totals 17 residues. Germline CDR1 is MNHNY and CDR2 is SVGAGI (reference sequence). CDR3 in amino acids: CASSYRSRGTGANVLTF. For the CDR3, the DNA is TGTGCCAGCAGTTACAGGTCCCGGGGCACTGGGGCCAACGTCCTGACTTTC.

This rearrangement joins TRBV18 to TRBJ2-5; 7 positions match TRBD1. J gave up 4 bases and V 6 bases, and 11 bases lay outside the gene matches. The length of the CDR3 is 15 residues. Germline V gene data show CDR1 as KGHSH and CDR2 as LQKENI. DNA of the CDR3: TGTGCCAGCTCGCCTCGACAGGGAGCCCCAGAGACCCAGTACTTC. It yields the protein CASSPRQGAPETQYF. Variable domain in full (rest from reference TRBV18 and TRBJ2-5): NAGVMQNPRHLVRRRGQEARLRCSPMKGHSHVYWYRQLPEEGLKFMVYLQKENIIDESGMPKERFSAEFPKEGPSILRIQQVVRGDSAAYFCASSPRQGAPETQYFGPGTRLLVL.

The chain is built from TRBV4-1 and TRBJ1-3, with unresolved D. V was cut by 0 bases and J by 4 bases, with 10 bases left in between. This CDR3 has 15 residues. Germline CDR1 is MGHRA and CDR2 is YSYEKL. The CDR3 is CASSQEGWAGNTIYF. The CDR3 bases are TGCGCCAGCAGCCAAGAGGGCTGGGCAGGAAACACCATATATTTT.

This clonotype was recorded only once. The genes are TRBV6-6 and TRBJ2-2, with D unresolved. Germline V lookup: CDR1 MNHNY, CDR2 SVGAGI (reference sequence). V was trimmed by 7 bases and J by 4 bases, leaving 10 bases between them. The CDR3 spans 13 residues. Here the CDR3 reads CASKKHATGELFF. CDR3 DNA: TGTGCCAGCAAAAAACACGCCACCGGGGAGCTGTTTTTT.

The rearrangement uses TRBV29-1 and TRBJ1-1; tentatively, D is TRBD1 (5 bases). CDR1 SQVTM and CDR2 ANQGSEA come from the germline V gene. With 7 bases removed from V and 11 bases from J, the gap between germline ends came to 17 bases. The CDR3 contains 11 residues. CDR3 in DNA: TGCAGCGCCGAGATGGGGCCGGAGGCTTTCTTT. Amino acids: CSAEMGPEAFF.

This clonotype has just a few counts. The chain joins TRBV28 to TRBJ2-1; TRBD1 matches at 8 bases. The V segment lost 6 bases and the J segment 8 bases; nucleotides outside the gene matches: 15. Germline loops: CDR1 MDHEN, CDR2 SYDVKM. The length of the CDR3 is 16 residues. This CDR3 is CASRLLGQGLPDEQFF. In nucleotides, the CDR3 is TGTGCCAGCAGGTTACTCGGACAGGGCCTTCCCGATGAGCAGTTCTTC.

This chain uses TRBV28 with TRBJ2-1; D is possibly TRBD1 or TRBD2 (5 bases each). Trimming removed 4 bases from V and 0 bases from J, with 16 bases in between. The CDR3 spans 17 residues. Germline V gene lookup returns CDR1 MDHEN and CDR2 SYDVKM. The CDR3 sequence: CASSSRWKGPSYNEQFF. CDR3 coding DNA: TGTGCCAGCAGTTCCCGGTGGAAGGGACCCTCCTACAATGAGCAGTTCTTC.

This clonotype was recorded a few times. The chain recombines TRBV28 with TRBJ1-5; 8 bases fit TRBD1. This CDR3 comprises 15 residues. The V segment lost 3 bases and the J segment 6 bases; nucleotides outside the gene matches: 7. Germline-derived CDR1 and CDR2 are MDHEN and SYDVKM. Here the CDR3 DNA reads TGTGCCAGCAGTTTTGCAGGGGGCGCTTCTCAGCCCCAGCATTTT. The encoded protein is CASSFAGGASQPQHF.

This clonotype has a handful of counts. V gene TRBV5-6 combines with J gene TRBJ2-3, with TRBD1 identical over 12 bases. V lost 2 bases and J lost 3; bases outside the gene matches: 4. Germline V gives CDR1 SGHDT, CDR2 YYEEEE. The CDR3 covers 16 residues. For the CDR3, the DNA is TGTGCCAGCAGCTTCGGGACAGGGGGCAGGACAGATACGCAGTATTTT. It is translated as CASSFGTGGRTDTQYF.

In this sample, this clonotype turned up a few times. V gene TRBV7-6 combines with J gene TRBJ2-3; D not resolved. The length of the CDR3 is 14 residues. CDR1 and CDR2 from the germline V gene are SGHVS and FNYEAQ. Trimming removed 4 bases from V and 4 bases from J, with 12 bases in between. Written as DNA, the CDR3 is TGTGCCAGCAGCTCCGAGTGGGTCCCAGATACGCAGTATTTT. Protein: CASSSEWVPDTQYF.

The chain joins TRBV7-6 to TRBJ1-2; D is perhaps TRBD1 (6 bases). Germline V CDR1 and CDR2: SGHVS, FNYEAQ. Deletions cut 5 bases from V and 5 bases from J, with 15 bases between. The CDR3 is made up of 14 amino acids. Written as DNA, the CDR3 is TGTGCCAGCAGCGCAGCACAGGGTGTTTATGGCTACACCTTC. Amino acid sequence: CASSAAQGVYGYTF.

The rearrangement links TRBV7-2 to TRBJ2-2; D is unresolved. The CDR3 contains 14 residues. Germline V gives CDR1 SGHTA, CDR2 FQGNSA. With 7 bases removed from V and 4 bases from J, the gap between germline ends came to 13 bases. In nucleotides, the CDR3 is TGTGCCAGCACCCTCTGGTCGTCCACCGGGGAGCTGTTTTTT. Translated: CASTLWSSTGELFF.

This clonotype has a handful of counts. V and J are TRBV2 and TRBJ1-1, with D unresolved. In germline, CDR1 is SNHLY, CDR2 FYNNEI. CDR3 length: 16 residues. V dropped 6 bases and J dropped 0 bases, with 17 bases sitting between them. The CDR3 DNA reads as TGTGCCAGCAGAGGAACTGAAGACGGACTGAACACTGAAGCTTTCTTT. It codes for CASRGTEDGLNTEAFF.

This clonotype was observed at least ten times. The chain has TRBV7-6 and TRBJ1-2; D remains ambiguous. CDR1 and CDR2 from the germline V gene are SGHVS and FNYEAQ. The CDR3 totals 13 residues. Trimming removed 3 bases at V and 0 bases at J, with 5 bases between. CDR3 loop: CASSLPANYGYTF. The CDR3 region has the DNA TGTGCCAGCAGCTTGCCAGCTAACTATGGCTACACCTTC.

This clonotype showed up just a few times. CDR3 protein: CASSRGPNTGELFF. In DNA, the CDR3 is TGTGCCAGCAGCAGGGGGCCTAACACCGGGGAGCTGTTTTTT. The chain has TRBV11-1 and TRBJ2-2, with 7 bases matching TRBD1. This CDR3 spans 14 amino acids. V dropped 5 bases and J dropped 2; count of bases not matched to a gene: 2. CDR1 SGHAT and CDR2 FQDESV come from the germline V gene (reference sequence). The full variable domain, rest sourced from reference TRBV11-1 and TRBJ2-2, is EAEVAQSPRYKITEKSQAVAFWCDPISGHATLYWYRQILGQGPELLVQFQDESVVDDSQLPKDRFSAERLKGVDSTLKIQPAELGDSAMYLCASSRGPNTGELFFGEGSRLTVL.

This clonotype was recorded only once. This chain links TRBV18 with TRBJ2-2; 9 bases align to TRBD1. There are 19 residues in the CDR3. CDR1 KGHSH and CDR2 LQKENI come from the germline V gene. V lost 1 base, J lost 0 bases, and 9 bases stayed unmatched. CDR3 bases: TGTGCCAGCTCACCACAATTGGGACAGGGTGTGGCGAACACCGGGGAGCTGTTTTTT. Protein: CASSPQLGQGVANTGELFF. Full variable domain (missing parts from reference TRBV18 and TRBJ2-2): NAGVMQNPRHLVRRRGQEARLRCSPMKGHSHVYWYRQLPEEGLKFMVYLQKENIIDESGMPKERFSAEFPKEGPSILRIQQVVRGDSAAYFCASSPQLGQGVANTGELFFGEGSRLTVL.

This clonotype showed up just a few times. The chain recombines TRBV4-1 with TRBJ1-1; 7 bases are a match to TRBD1. The germline V gene encodes CDR1 MGHRA and CDR2 YSYEKL. Losses at the gene ends were 3 bases for V and 2 bases for J; bases not matched to a gene: 9. The CDR3 runs 16 residues. CDR3 in DNA: TGCGCCAGCAGCCAGGGACAGCCAGCACTAAACACTGAAGCTTTCTTT. It encodes CASSQGQPALNTEAFF.

The rearrangement links TRBV6-1 to TRBJ1-5; 7 bases fit TRBD1. This CDR3 has 15 residues. The junction had 2 bases not matched to a gene; V was cut back by 1 base and J by 2 bases. Germline V CDR1 and CDR2: MNHNS, SASEGT. The CDR3 loop reads CASSEGGTGNQPQHF. In DNA form, the CDR3 reads TGTGCCAGCAGTGAAGGGGGGACAGGCAATCAGCCCCAGCATTTT.

This clonotype was picked up a small number of times. V gene TRBV19 combines with J gene TRBJ1-2, with D unclear. With 7 bases removed from V and 0 bases from J, the gap between germline ends came to 12 bases. This CDR3 contains 14 residues. Germline loops: CDR1 LNHDA, CDR2 SQIVND (reference sequence). The CDR3: CASIPRTSNYGYTF. In DNA, the CDR3 is TGTGCCAGTATCCCGAGAACTTCTAACTATGGCTACACCTTC. The full variable domain, in which reference TRBV19 and TRBJ1-2 provide the parts outside the CDR3, is DGGITQSPKYLFRKEGQNVTLSCEQNLNHDAMYWYRQDPGQGLRLIYYSQIVNDFQKGDIAEGYSVSREKKESFPLTVTSAQKNPTAFYLCASIPRTSNYGYTFGSGTRLTVV.

Only a few counts were recorded for this clonotype. The genes are TRBV7-6 and TRBJ1-1; TRBD1 is a possible D gene (5 bases). The V gene lost 2 bases and the J gene lost 11 bases, with 15 bases spanning the gap. This CDR3 has 13 amino acids. Germline CDR1 is SGHVS and CDR2 is FNYEAQ. The CDR3 DNA reads as TGTGCCAGCAGCTTATCTCTAGGGGAGTGGGCTTTCTTT. Its protein product is CASSLSLGEWAFF. The full variable domain, with the rest looked up from reference TRBV7-6 and TRBJ1-1, is GAGVSQSPRYKVTKRGQDVALRCDPISGHVSLYWYRQALGQGPEFLTYFNYEAQQDKSGLPNDRFSAERPEGSISTLTIQRTEQRDSAMYRCASSLSLGEWAFFGQGTRLTVV.

This sequence joins TRBV7-8 and TRBJ1-6; 7 bases map to TRBD1. With 1 base clipped from V and 2 bases from J, the junction kept 5 bases outside the gene matches. The V gene's germline CDR1 is SGHVS and CDR2 FQNEAQ. The CDR3 sequence is 17 residues long. The CDR3 bases are TGTGCCAGCAGCTTAGGACAGGGTTGGACCTATAATTCACCCCTCCACTTT. Protein: CASSLGQGWTYNSPLHF.

V usage is TRBV12-3 or TRBV12-4 and J usage is TRBJ2-5, with 8 bases that match TRBD1. The V segment lost 3 bases and the J segment 5 bases; nucleotides outside the gene matches: 5. The CDR3 consists of 14 residues. CDR3 sequence reads: CASSFGQGVETQYF. CDR3 in DNA: TGTGCCAGCAGTTTCGGACAGGGTGTGGAGACCCAGTACTTC.

The sample holds many counts of this clonotype. This chain links TRBV12-3 or TRBV12-4 with TRBJ2-1; D gene ambiguous. The CDR3 runs to 11 residues. Trimming left V 3 bases short and J 8 bases short, with 5 bases between. The CDR3 here is CASSFLHEQFF. CDR3 sequence (DNA): TGTGCCAGCAGTTTCCTCCATGAGCAGTTCTTC.

V gene TRBV4-2 combines with J gene TRBJ2-1; 8 nucleotides agree with TRBD2. Looked up from germline, CDR1 is LGHNA and CDR2 is YNFKEQ. V shed 4 bases and J 3 bases; nucleotides not matched to a gene: 14. The CDR3 consists of 18 residues. CDR3 in DNA: TGTGCCAGCAGCCCCAAGTCATCGACTAGCGCCCTCTACAATGAGCAGTTCTTC. Protein sequence: CASSPKSSTSALYNEQFF.

This clonotype was seen only a few times. V usage is TRBV5-4 and J usage is TRBJ2-2; 12 bases fit TRBD2. The germline gives CDR1 SGHNT, CDR2 YYREEE (reference sequence). Trimming removed 2 bases from V and 0 bases from J; junction bases left unmatched: 2. The CDR3 loop spans 17 amino acids. DNA for the CDR3: TGTGCCAGCAGCTTTGGACTAGCGGGGACGAACACCGGGGAGCTGTTTTTT. The encoded protein is CASSFGLAGTNTGELFF.